This entry is about one TCR beta chain. Germline CDR1 is SGDLS and CDR2 is YYNGEE. The length of the CDR3 is 16 residues. V shed 4 bases, J shed 4 bases, and the junction held 7 bases outside the gene matches. All enrollees were roughly 18 to 89 years old and from under 25 US areas. Participant reports of clinical history set cohort assignment. The protocol was immunoSEQ multiplex PCR, while the TCRdb copy is restricted to in-frame clones and leaves out a portion. This sample has approximately 180,000 clones, with roughly nine tenths found just once. These data come from a study of blood T cell repertoires in COVID-19.

This TCR was recovered from a woman between 40 and 55 years old with acute COVID-19. This rearrangement joins TRBV9 to TRBJ2-1; 11 bases are a match to TRBD2. The sequencing sample was made of PBMCs or T cells enriched from blood (not recorded which). The CDR3: CASSPGLAVLYNEQFF. DNA of the CDR3: TGTGCCAGCAGCCCGGGACTAGCGGTTCTGTACAATGAGCAGTTCTTC.